The 4 T cell receptor beta chains reported below all come from one sample, sequenced in a study of T cell clonotyping in hematopoietic cell transplantation. Time point reported: recipient sample about 28 days before transplant, after cytoreduction. Sequencing was performed with immunoSEQ multiplex PCR; in TCRdb, only in-frame clones are kept and a portion is missing. The repertoire holds about 6,900 clones, with about 97% as singletons. Sequencing used peripheral blood mononuclear cells, obtained before stem cell transplant. The receptor set was obtained from a man in his 70s with acute myeloid leukemia. Some clones in this sample may be carry-over from other donors' samples.

This rearrangement joins TRBV11-2 to TRBJ1-1; 7 nucleotides line up with TRBD1. Germline V gene lookup returns CDR1 SGHAT and CDR2 FQNNGV. The ends lost 1 base at V and 5 bases at J; junction bases unmatched: 4. The CDR3 runs 14 residues. In nucleotides, the CDR3 is TGTGCCAGCAGCTTAGGAGGGGGCGATACTGAAGCTTTCTTT. This codes for CASSLGGGDTEAFF.

The chain employs TRBV9 and TRBJ1-4; possible D gene TRBD1, 5 bases. The germline V gene encodes CDR1 SGDLS and CDR2 YYNGEE. V was shortened by 4 bases and J by 6 bases, with 19 bases between the two germline ends. The CDR3 runs to 16 residues. Written as DNA, the CDR3 is TGTGCCAGCAGCCCATCGGGGGGTCCGGGGGATGAAAAACTGTTTTTT. This sequence encodes CASSPSGGPGDEKLFF.

In its sample, this clone was seen once. V and J are TRBV6-1 and TRBJ1-1; TRBD1 might be the D (5 bases). Between the trimmed V and J ends, which lost 0 bases and 5 bases, there was a span of 13 bases. The CDR3 has 15 residues. Germline values: CDR1 MNHNS, CDR2 SASEGT. In DNA form, the CDR3 reads TGTGCCAGCAGTGAAGCGGGGGGGGGAGGGACTGAAGCTTTCTTT. This encodes CASSEAGGGGTEAFF.

The chain carries TRBV5-1 and TRBJ2-3; D ambiguous. There are 12 residues in the CDR3. Trimming removed 2 bases from V and 5 bases from J, with 6 bases in between. Germline V CDR1 and CDR2: SGHRS, YFSETQ. The CDR3: CASSFRKDTQYF. CDR3 nucleotide sequence: TGCGCCAGCAGCTTCCGGAAAGATACGCAGTATTTT.